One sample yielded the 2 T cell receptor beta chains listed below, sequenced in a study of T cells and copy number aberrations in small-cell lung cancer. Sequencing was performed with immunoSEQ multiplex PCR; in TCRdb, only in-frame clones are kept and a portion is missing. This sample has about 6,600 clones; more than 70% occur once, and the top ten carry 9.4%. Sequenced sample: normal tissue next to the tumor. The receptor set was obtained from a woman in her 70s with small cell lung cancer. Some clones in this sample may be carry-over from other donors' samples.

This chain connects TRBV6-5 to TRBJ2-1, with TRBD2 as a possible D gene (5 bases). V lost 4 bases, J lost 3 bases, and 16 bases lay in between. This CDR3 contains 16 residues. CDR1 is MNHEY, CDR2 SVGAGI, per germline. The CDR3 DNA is TGTGCCAGCAGTTCCCTCCTCGGCGGGTTCTACAATGAGCAGTTCTTC. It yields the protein CASSSLLGGFYNEQFF.

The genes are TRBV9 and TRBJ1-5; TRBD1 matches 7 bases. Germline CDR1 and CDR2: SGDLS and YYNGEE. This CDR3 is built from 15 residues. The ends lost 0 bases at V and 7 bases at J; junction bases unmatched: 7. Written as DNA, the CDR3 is TGTGCCAGCAGCGTAGGGAGAAGGGGGCCCCAGCCCCAGCATTTT. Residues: CASSVGRRGPQPQHF.